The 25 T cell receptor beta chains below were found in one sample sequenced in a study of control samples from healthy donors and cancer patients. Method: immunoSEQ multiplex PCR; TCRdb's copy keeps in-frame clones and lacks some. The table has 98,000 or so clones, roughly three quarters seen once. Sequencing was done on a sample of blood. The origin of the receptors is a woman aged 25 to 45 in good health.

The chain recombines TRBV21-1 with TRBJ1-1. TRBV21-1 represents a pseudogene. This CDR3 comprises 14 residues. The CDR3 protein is CASSAPRGNTEAFF. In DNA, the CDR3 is TGTGCCAGCAGCGCCCCCAGAGGGAACACTGAAGCTTTCTTT.

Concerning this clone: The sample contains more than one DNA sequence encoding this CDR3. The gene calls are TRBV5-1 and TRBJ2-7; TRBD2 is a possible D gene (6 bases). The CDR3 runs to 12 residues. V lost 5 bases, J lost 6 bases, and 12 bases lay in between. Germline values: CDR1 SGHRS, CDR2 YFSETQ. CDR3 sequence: CASSLSGGEQYF. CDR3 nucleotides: TGCGCCAGCAGTCTTTCCGGGGGCGAGCAGTACTTC.

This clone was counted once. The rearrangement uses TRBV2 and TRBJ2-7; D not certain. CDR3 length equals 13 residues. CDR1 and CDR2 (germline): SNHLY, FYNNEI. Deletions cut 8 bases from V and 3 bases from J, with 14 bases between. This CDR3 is CASLRESDYEQYF. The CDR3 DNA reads TGTGCCAGCCTTAGGGAAAGCGACTACGAGCAGTACTTC. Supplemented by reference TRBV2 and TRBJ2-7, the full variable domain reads EPEVTQTPSHQVTQMGQEVILRCVPISNHLYFYWYRQILGQKVEFLVSFYNNEISEKSEIFDDQFSVERPDGSNFTLKIRSTKLEDSAMYFCASLRESDYEQYFGPGTRLTVT.

The CDR3 DNA reads as TGTGCCAGCAGTGCACCGACAGGGTCTAACACCGGGGAGCTGTTTTTT. Translation: CASSAPTGSNTGELFF. The rearrangement links TRBV9 to TRBJ2-2; TRBD1 matches 7 bases. CDR3 length: 16 amino acids. Germline loops: CDR1 SGDLS, CDR2 YYNGEE. The V and J ends lost 5 bases and 2 bases, in that order; junction bases with no gene match: 9.

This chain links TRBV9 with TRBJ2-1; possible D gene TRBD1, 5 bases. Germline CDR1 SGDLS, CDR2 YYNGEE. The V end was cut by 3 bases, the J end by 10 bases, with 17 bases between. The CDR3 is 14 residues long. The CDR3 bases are TGTGCCAGCAGCGCCCCTCAGGGTCCTAAGGAGCAGTTCTTC. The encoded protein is CASSAPQGPKEQFF.

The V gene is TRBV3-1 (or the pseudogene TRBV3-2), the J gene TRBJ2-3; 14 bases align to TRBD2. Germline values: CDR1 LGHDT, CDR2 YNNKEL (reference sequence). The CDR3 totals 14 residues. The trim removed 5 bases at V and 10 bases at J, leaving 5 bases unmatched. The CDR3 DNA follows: TGTGCCAGCAGCTCGACTAGCGGGGGGGCTTCGCAGTATTTT. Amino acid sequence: CASSSTSGGASQYF.

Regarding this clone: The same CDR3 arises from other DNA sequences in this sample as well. CDR3 region: CASSEGTGDEQFF. CDR3 coding DNA: TGTGCCAGCAGCGAAGGGACCGGGGACGAGCAGTTCTTC. The chain carries TRBV9 and TRBJ2-1; D is tentatively TRBD1 or TRBD2 (5 bases each). Germline V lookup: CDR1 SGDLS, CDR2 YYNGEE. With 3 bases removed from V and 10 bases from J, the gap between germline ends came to 14 bases. The CDR3 extends over 13 amino acids.

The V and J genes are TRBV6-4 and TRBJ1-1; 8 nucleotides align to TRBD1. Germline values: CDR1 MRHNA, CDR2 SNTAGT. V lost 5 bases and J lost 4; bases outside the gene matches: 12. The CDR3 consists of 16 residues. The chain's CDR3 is CASSPGQGWEGTEAFF. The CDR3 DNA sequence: TGTGCCAGCAGTCCCGGACAGGGATGGGAGGGCACTGAAGCTTTCTTT.

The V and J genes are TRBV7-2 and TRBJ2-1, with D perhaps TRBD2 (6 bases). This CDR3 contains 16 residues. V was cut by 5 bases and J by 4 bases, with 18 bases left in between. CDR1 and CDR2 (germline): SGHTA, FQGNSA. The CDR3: CASSARRGPQYNEQFF. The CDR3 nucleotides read TGTGCCAGCAGCGCCAGGAGGGGCCCTCAGTACAATGAGCAGTTCTTC.

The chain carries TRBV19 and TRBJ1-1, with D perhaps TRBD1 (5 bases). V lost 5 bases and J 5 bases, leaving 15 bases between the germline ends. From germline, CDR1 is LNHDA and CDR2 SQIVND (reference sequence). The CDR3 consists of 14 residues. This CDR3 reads CASSGYRGGTEAFF. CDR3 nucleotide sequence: TGTGCCAGTAGTGGCTATCGGGGGGGAACTGAAGCTTTCTTT. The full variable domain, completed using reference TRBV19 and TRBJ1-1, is DGGITQSPKYLFRKEGQNVTLSCEQNLNHDAMYWYRQDPGQGLRLIYYSQIVNDFQKGDIAEGYSVSREKKESFPLTVTSAQKNPTAFYLCASSGYRGGTEAFFGQGTRLTVV.

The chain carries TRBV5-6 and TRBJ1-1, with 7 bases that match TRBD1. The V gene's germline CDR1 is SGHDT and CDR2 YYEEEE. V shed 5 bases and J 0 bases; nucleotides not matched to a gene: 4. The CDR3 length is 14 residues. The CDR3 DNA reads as TGTGCCAGCAGACAACAGGGGTTGAACACTGAAGCTTTCTTT. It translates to CASRQQGLNTEAFF.

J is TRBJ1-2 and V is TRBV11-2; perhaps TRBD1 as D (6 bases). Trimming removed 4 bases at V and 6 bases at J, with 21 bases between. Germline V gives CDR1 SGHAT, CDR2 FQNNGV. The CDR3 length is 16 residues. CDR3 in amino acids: CASSSIYQQGSDGYTF. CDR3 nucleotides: TGTGCCAGCAGCTCCATTTATCAACAGGGATCAGATGGCTACACCTTC.

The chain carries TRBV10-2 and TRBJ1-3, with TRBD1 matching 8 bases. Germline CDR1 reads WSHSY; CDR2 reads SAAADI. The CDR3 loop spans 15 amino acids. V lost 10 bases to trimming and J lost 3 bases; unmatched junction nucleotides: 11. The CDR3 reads CATQQGEFFGNTIYF. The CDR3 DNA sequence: TGCGCCACCCAACAGGGGGAATTTTTTGGAAACACCATATATTTT.

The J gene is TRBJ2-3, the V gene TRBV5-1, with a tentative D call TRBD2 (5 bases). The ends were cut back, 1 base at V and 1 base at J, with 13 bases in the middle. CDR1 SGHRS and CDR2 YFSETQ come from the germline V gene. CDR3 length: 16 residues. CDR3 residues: CASSLLPGIGTDTQYF. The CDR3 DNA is TGCGCCAGCAGCTTGTTGCCGGGGATAGGCACAGATACGCAGTATTTT.

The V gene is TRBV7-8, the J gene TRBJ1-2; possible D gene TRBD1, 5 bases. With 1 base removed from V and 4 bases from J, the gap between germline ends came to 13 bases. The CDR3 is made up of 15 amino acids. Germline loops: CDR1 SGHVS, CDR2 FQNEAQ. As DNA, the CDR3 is TGTGCCAGCAGCTTAGAGGGAGGGACGAGCTATGGCTACACCTTC. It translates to CASSLEGGTSYGYTF.

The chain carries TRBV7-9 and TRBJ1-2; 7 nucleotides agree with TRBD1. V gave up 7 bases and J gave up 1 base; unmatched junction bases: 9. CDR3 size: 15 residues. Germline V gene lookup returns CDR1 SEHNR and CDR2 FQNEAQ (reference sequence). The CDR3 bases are TGTGCCAGCACGGGGCGGGACAGACATAACTATGGCTACACCTTC. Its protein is CASTGRDRHNYGYTF.

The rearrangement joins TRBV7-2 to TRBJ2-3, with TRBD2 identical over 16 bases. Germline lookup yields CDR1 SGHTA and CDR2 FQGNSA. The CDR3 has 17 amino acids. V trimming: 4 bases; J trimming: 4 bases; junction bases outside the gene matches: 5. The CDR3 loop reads CASSSGLAGGPADTQYF. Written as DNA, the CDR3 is TGTGCCAGCAGCTCGGGACTAGCGGGGGGGCCAGCAGATACGCAGTATTTT.

CDR3 protein: CASSPRDSNYGYTF. CDR3 bases: TGTGCCAGCAGCCCTCGGGACAGCAACTATGGCTACACCTTC. The V and J genes are TRBV11-2 and TRBJ1-2; 7 bases are a match to TRBD1. Per the germline V gene, CDR1 is SGHAT and CDR2 is FQNNGV. V was clipped by 5 bases and J by 2 bases; unmatched bases: 5. CDR3 length: 14 residues.

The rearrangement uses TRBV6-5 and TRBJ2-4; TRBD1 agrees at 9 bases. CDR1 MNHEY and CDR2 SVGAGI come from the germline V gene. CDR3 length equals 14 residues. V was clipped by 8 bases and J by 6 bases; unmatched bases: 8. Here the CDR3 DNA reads TGTGCCAGCGGGCCCGGGACAGGGAGAAACATTCAGTACTTC. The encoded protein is CASGPGTGRNIQYF.

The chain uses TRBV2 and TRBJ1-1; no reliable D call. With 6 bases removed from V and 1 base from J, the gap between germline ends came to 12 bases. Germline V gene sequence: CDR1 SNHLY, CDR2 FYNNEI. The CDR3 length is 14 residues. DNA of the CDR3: TGTGCCAGCAGGAGCGGGGTGCCGAACACTGAAGCTTTCTTT. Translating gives CASRSGVPNTEAFF.

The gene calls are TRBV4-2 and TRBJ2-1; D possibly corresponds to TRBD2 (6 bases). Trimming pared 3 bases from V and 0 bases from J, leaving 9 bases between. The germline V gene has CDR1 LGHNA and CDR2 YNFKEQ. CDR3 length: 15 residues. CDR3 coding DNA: TGTGCCAGCAGCCAGGACTATTACTCCTACAATGAGCAGTTCTTC. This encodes CASSQDYYSYNEQFF.

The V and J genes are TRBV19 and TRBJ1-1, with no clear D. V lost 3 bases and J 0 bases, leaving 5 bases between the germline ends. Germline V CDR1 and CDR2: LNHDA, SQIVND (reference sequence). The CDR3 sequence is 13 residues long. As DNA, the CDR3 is TGTGCCAGTAGTATCGCAGTGAACACTGAAGCTTTCTTT. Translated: CASSIAVNTEAFF.

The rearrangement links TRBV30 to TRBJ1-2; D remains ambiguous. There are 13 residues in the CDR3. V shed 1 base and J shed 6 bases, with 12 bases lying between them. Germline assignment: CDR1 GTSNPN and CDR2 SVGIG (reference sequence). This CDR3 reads CAWSAEGRHGYTF. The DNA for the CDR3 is TGTGCCTGGAGTGCAGAGGGTAGGCATGGCTACACCTTC. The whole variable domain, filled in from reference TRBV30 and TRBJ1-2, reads SQTIHQWPATLVQPVGSPLSLECTVEGTSNPNLYWYRQAAGRGLQLLFYSVGIGQISSEVPQNLSASRPQDRQFILSSKKLLLSDSGFYLCAWSAEGRHGYTFGSGTRLTVV.

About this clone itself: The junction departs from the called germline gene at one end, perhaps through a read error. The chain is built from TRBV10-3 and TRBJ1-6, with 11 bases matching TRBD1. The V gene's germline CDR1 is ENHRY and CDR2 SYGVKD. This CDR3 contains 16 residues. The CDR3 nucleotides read TGTACCATCAGTGACGGACAGGGGGCGGTAAATTCACCCCTCCACTTT. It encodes CTISDGQGAVNSPLHF.

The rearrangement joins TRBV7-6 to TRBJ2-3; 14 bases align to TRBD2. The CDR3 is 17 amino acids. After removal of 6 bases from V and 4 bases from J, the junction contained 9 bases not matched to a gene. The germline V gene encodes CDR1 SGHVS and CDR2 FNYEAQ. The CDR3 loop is CASRDPRLAGGPDTQYF. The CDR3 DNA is TGTGCCAGCAGGGACCCTCGACTAGCGGGGGGGCCAGATACGCAGTATTTT.